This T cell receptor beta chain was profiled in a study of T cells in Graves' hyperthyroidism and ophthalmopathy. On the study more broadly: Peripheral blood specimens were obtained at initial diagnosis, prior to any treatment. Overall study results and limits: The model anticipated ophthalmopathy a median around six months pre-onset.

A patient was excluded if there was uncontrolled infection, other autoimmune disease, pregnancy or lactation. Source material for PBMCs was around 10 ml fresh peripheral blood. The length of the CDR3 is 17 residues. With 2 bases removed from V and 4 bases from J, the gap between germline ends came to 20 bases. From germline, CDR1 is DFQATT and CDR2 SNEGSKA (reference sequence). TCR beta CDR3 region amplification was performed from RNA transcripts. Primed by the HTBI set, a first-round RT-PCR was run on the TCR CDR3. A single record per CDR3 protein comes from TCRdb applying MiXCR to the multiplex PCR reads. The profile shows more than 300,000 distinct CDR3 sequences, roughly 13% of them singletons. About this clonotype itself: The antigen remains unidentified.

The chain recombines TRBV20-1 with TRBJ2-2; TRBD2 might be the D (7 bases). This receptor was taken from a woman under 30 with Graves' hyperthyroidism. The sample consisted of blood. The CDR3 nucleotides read TGCAGTGCTAGAAGGGCGGGGGCCTGGGTGGGCACCGGGGAGCTGTTTTTT. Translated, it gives CSARRAGAWVGTGELFF.